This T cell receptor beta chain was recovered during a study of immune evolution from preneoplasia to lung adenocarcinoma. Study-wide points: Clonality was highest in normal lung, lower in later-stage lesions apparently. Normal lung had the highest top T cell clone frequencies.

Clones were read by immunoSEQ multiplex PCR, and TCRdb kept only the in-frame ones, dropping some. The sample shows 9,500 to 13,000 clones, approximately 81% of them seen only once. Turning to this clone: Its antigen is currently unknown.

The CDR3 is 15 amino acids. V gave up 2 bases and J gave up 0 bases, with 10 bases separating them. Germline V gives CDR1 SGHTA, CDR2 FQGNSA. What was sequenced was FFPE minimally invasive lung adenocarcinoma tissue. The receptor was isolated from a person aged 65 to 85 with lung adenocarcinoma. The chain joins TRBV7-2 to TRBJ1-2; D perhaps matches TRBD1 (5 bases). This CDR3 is CASSLNRLANYGYTF. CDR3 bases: TGTGCCAGCAGCTTAAACAGGCTAGCTAACTATGGCTACACCTTC. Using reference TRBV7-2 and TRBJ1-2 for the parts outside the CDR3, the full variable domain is GAGVSQSPSNKVTEKGKDVELRCDPISGHTALYWYRQSLGQGLEFLIYFQGNSAPDKSGLPSDRFSAERTGGSVSTLTIQRTQQEDSAVYLCASSLNRLANYGYTFGSGTRLTVV.